Below, one T cell receptor beta chain is given with its context. Primers included in the PCR were 60 Vbeta and 13 Jbeta primers. Profiled with immunoSEQ multiplex PCR; TCRdb holds only in-frame clones, not every one. Altogether about 200,000 clones are present, 55% to 75% being singletons, with the ten largest covering 2.6%. The sample originates from a study of cytomegalovirus exposure and HLA in healthy donors. Per the germline V gene, CDR1 is MNHNS and CDR2 is SASEGT. This CDR3 spans 13 amino acids. V dropped 6 bases and J dropped 10; count of bases not matched to a gene: 5. This chain links TRBV6-1 with TRBJ1-6, with 8 bases aligning to TRBD1. The sample consisted of PBMCs. This receptor was obtained from a man in his forties in good health and CMV-seropositive. CDR3 sequence reads: CASRDRGRSPLHF. The CDR3 nucleotides read TGTGCCAGCAGAGACAGGGGCCGATCACCCCTCCACTTT.